The rows below give T cell receptor beta chains drawn from one sample of a study of CD8+ T cells in alopecia areata. Assay: immunoSEQ multiplex PCR; the TCRdb copy retains only in-frame clones and omits some. The table includes 100,000 to 140,000 clones, 84% detected once. This specimen was CD8+ T cells sorted from blood, taken at week 24, from a patient treated with tofacitinib. These receptors originate from a human donor with alopecia areata. CDR3s include the opening cysteine and the closing phenylalanine or tryptophan. A D gene is named only where the DNA matches it firmly. For some rows the clone size is stated as once, few or many, or as a class when expanded; others skip it.

TRBV27	NA	NA	TRBJ2-3	TGTGCCAGCAGCTCACTTGGGCGTACAGATACGCAGTATTTT	CASSSLGRTDTQYF
TRBV11-2	NA	TRBD2	TRBJ2-3	TGTGCCAGCAGTCTAAACGGGGGGGTCTTCACAGATACGCAGTATTTT	CASSLNGGVFTDTQYF
TRBV5-1	NA	NA	TRBJ2-5	TGCGCCAGCAGCCTCGACAGGAGTCAAGAGACCCAGTACTTC	CASSLDRSQETQYF
TRBV5-6	NA	NA	TRBJ2-1	TGTGCCAGCAGCTTTTATTTCGAGGGTGGGGAGCAGTTCTTC	CASSFYFEGGEQFF
TRBV4-2	NA	TRBD2	TRBJ2-7	TGTGCCAGCAGCCAAGAAGCTAGCGGGGCGGGATACGAGCAGTACTTC	CASSQEASGAGYEQYF
TRBV27	NA	NA	TRBJ1-4	TGTGCCAGCAGTTTATCAGGAGGGGTAGGAAAACTGTTTTTT	CASSLSGGVGKLFF
TRBV7-6	NA	NA	TRBJ2-1	TGTGCCAGCCGGTCAATCCGGGAGCAGTTCTTC	CASRSIREQFF
TRBV7-9	NA	TRBD1	TRBJ2-5	TGTGCCAGCAGCTTAGCGTCGTGGGACAGGGATCCGGAGACCCAGTACTTC	CASSLASWDRDPETQYF
TRBV7-2	NA	NA	TRBJ1-5	TGTGCCAGCAGCTTAGTGGCAGGGTATCAGCCCCAGCATTTT	CASSLVAGYQPQHF
TRBV28	NA	TRBD1	TRBJ2-5	TGTGCCAGCAGGAACCTCGGACAGGGGGACCAAGAGACCCAGTACTTC	CASRNLGQGDQETQYF
TRBV2	NA	TRBD2	TRBJ2-5	TGTGCCAGCAGGGAAATTTCTAGCGGCTCTACGGAGACCCAGTACTTC	CASREISSGSTETQYF
TRBV4-3	NA	NA	TRBJ1-4	TGCGCCAGCAGCCAAGATGGGGCAGTTCCAACTAATGAAAAACTGTTTTTT	CASSQDGAVPTNEKLFF
TRBV11-3	NA	TRBD2	TRBJ2-2	TGTGCCAGCGGAGAGCGGGGGGCGACTCAAGAGGAGCTGTTTTTT	CASGERGATQEELFF
TRBV4-1	NA	NA	TRBJ1-2	TGCGCCAGCAGCCAGTCGGCCACGGCGAACTATGGCTACACCTTC	CASSQSATANYGYTF
TRBV29-1	few	NA	TRBJ2-1	TGCAGCGTTGGGGGGGAACGGGGCTACAATGAGCAGTTCTTC	CSVGGERGYNEQFF
TRBV4-1	NA	NA	TRBJ1-2	TGCGCCAGCAGCCAAGATTCGCGGGATTCTATCGGCTACACCTTC	CASSQDSRDSIGYTF
TRBV7-9	many	NA	TRBJ1-2	TGTGCCAGCACCCCCTGGGCTGGGGATCTACGAGATGGCTACACCTTC	CASTPWAGDLRDGYTF
TRBV7-2	NA	NA	TRBJ2-5	TGTGCCAGCAGCCCAGGTTGGTGGGAGACCCAGTACTTC	CASSPGWWETQYF
TRBV4-3	NA	NA	TRBJ2-1	TGCGCCAGCAGCCACGGAACTAGGGAGCGCAATGAGCAGTTCTTC	CASSHGTRERNEQFF
TRBV10-3	NA	NA	TRBJ1-4	TGTGCCATCAGTGAGTCTTCGACCGGAGGGAATGAAAAACTGTTTTTT	CAISESSTGGNEKLFF
TRBV5-6	NA	NA	TRBJ2-3	TGTGCCAGCGCCCCCGCGGACGAGACCAGACTCACAGATACGCAGTATTTT	CASAPADETRLTDTQYF
TRBV5-1	NA	NA	TRBJ2-3	TGCGCCAGCAGCTTGGCAGGCCCGCCAGGCACGAGCACAGATACGCAGTATTTT	CASSLAGPPGTSTDTQYF
TRBV4-2	NA	TRBD1	TRBJ2-2	TGTGCCAGCAGCCCGCGGACAGGGGAACCCGGGGAGCTGTTTTTT	CASSPRTGEPGELFF